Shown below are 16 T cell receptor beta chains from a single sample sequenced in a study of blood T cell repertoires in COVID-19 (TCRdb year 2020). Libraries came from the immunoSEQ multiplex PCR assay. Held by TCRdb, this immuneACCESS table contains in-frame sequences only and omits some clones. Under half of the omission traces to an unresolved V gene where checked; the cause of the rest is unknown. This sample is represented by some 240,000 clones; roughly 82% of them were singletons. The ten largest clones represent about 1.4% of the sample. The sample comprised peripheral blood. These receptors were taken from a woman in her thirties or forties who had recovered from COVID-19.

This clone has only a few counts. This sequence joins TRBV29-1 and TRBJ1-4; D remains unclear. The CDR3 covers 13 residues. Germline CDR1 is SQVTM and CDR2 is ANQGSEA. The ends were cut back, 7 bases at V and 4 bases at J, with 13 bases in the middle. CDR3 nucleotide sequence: TGCAGCGGGAGGAGGGAAGGTAATGAAAAACTGTTTTTT. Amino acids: CSGRREGNEKLFF.

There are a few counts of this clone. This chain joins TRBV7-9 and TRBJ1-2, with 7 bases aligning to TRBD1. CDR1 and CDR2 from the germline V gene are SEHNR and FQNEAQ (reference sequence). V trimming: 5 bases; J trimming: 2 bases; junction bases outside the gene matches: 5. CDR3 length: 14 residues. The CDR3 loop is CASSTGQPNYGYTF. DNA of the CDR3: TGTGCCAGCAGCACGGGACAGCCAAACTATGGCTACACCTTC.

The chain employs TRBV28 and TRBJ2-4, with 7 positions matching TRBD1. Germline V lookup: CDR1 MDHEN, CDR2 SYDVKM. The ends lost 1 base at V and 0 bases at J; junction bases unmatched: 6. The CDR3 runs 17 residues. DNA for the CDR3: TGTGCCAGCAGTTTATCGATGACAGGGTCAGCCAAAAACATTCAGTACTTC. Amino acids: CASSLSMTGSAKNIQYF.

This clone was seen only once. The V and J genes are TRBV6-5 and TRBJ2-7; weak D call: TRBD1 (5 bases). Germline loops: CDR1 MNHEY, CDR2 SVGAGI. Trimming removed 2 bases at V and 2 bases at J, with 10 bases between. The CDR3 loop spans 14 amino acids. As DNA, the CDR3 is TGTGCCAGCAGTTACGGAACAGGAGCCTACGAGCAGTACTTC. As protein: CASSYGTGAYEQYF.

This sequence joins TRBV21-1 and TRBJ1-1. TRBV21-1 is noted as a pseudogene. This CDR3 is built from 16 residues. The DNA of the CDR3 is TGTGCCAGCAGGAGTATAGGGGAGCGGGGCGGAAAAAAAGCTTTCTTT. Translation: CASRSIGERGGKKAFF.

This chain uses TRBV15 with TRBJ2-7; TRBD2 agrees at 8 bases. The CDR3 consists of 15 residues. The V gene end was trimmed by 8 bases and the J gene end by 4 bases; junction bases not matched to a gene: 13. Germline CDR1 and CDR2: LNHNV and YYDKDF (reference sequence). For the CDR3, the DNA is TGTGCCACCCGGGGGGGGGACCCTGGTTCGTACGAGCAGTACTTC. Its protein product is CATRGGDPGSYEQYF.

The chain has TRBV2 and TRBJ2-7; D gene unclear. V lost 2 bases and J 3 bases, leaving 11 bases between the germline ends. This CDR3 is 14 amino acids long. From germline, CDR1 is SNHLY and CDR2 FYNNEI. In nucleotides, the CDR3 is TGTGCCAGCAGTGAACCCGTGAGGAACTACGAGCAGTACTTC. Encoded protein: CASSEPVRNYEQYF. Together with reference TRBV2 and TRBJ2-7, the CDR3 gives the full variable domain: EPEVTQTPSHQVTQMGQEVILRCVPISNHLYFYWYRQILGQKVEFLVSFYNNEISEKSEIFDDQFSVERPDGSNFTLKIRSTKLEDSAMYFCASSEPVRNYEQYFGPGTRLTVT.

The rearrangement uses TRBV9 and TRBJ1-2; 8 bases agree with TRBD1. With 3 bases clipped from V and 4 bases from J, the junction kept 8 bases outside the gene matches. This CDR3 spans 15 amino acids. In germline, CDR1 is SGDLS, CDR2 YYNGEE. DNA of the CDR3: TGTGCCAGCAGCGCTGGACAGGGAGGTTCCTATGGCTACACCTTC. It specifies CASSAGQGGSYGYTF. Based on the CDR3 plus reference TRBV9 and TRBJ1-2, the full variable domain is DSGVTQTPKHLITATGQRVTLRCSPRSGDLSVYWYQQSLDQGLQFLIQYYNGEERAKGNILERFSAQQFPDLHSELNLSSLELGDSALYFCASSAGQGGSYGYTFGSGTRLTVV.

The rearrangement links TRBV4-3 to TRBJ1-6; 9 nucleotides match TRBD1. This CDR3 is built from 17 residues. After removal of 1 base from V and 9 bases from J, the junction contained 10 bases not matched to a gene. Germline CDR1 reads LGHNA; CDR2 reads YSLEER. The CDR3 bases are TGCGCCAGCAGCCAAGGATATACGGGACAGGGATTTTCACCCCTCCACTTT. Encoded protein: CASSQGYTGQGFSPLHF.

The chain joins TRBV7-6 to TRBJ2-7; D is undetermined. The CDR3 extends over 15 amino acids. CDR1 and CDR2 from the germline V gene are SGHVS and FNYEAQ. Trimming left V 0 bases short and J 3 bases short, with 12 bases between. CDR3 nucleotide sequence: TGTGCCAGCAGCTTAGCGCCACGCGACTTCTACGAGCAGTACTTC. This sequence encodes CASSLAPRDFYEQYF.

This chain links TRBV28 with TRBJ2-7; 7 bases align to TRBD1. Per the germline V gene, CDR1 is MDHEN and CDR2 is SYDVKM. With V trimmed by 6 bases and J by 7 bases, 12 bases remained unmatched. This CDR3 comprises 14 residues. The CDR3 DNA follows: TGTGCCAGCAGAAAAGGACAGGTGGGTAGGGAGCAGTACTTC. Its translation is CASRKGQVGREQYF. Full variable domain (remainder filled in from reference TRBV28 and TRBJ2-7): DVKVTQSSRYLVKRTGEKVFLECVQDMDHENMFWYRQDPGLGLRLIYFSYDVKMKEKGDIPEGYSVSREKKERFSLILESASTNQTSMYLCASRKGQVGREQYFGPGTRLTVT.

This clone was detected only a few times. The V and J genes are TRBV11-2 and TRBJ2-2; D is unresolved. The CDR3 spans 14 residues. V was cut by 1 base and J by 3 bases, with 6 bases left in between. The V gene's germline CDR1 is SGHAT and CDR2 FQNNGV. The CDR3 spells CASSLGLHTGELFF. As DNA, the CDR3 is TGTGCCAGCAGCTTAGGGCTTCACACCGGGGAGCTGTTTTTT.

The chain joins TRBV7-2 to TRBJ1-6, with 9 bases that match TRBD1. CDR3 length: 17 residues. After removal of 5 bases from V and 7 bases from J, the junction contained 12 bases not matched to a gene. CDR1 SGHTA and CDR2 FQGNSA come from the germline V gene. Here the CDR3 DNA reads TGTGCCAGCAGCCCCGAGCTGGACAGGGGATCGAATTCACCCCTCCACTTT. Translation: CASSPELDRGSNSPLHF.

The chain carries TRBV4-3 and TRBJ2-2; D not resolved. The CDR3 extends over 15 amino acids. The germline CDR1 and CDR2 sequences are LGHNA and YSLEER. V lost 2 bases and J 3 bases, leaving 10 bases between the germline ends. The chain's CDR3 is CASSQRLQYTGELFF. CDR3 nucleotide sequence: TGCGCCAGCAGCCAAAGGCTACAGTACACCGGGGAGCTGTTTTTT.

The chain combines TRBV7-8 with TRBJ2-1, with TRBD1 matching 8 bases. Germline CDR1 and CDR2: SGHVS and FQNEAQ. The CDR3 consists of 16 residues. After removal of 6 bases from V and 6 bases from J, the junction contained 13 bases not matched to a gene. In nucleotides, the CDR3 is TGTGCCAGCAGGAAGGGTCGGACAGGGAGACTCAATGAGCAGTTCTTC. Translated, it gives CASRKGRTGRLNEQFF. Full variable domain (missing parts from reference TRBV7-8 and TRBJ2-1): GAGVSQSPRYKVAKRGQDVALRCDPISGHVSLFWYQQALGQGPEFLTYFQNEAQLDKSGLPSDRFFAERPEGSVSTLKIQRTQQEDSAVYLCASRKGRTGRLNEQFFGPGTRLTVL.

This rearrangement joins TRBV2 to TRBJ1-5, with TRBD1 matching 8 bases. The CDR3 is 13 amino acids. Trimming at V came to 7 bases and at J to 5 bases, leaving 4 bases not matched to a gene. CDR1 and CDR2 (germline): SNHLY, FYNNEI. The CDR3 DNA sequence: TGTGCCAGCACACAGGGGGAGTATCAGCCCCAGCATTTT. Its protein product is CASTQGEYQPQHF.